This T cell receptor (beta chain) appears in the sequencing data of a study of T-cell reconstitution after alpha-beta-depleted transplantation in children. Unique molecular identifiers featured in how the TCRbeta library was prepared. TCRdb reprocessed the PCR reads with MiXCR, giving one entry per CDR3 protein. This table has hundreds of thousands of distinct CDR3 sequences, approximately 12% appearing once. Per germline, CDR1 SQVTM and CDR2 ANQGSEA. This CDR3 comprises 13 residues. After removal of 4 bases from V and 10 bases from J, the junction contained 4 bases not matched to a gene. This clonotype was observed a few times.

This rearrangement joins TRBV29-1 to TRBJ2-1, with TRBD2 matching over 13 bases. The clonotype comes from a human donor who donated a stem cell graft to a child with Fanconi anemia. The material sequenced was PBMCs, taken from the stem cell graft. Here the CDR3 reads CSVVLAGGWEQFF. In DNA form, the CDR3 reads TGCAGCGTTGTACTAGCGGGGGGGTGGGAGCAGTTCTTC.